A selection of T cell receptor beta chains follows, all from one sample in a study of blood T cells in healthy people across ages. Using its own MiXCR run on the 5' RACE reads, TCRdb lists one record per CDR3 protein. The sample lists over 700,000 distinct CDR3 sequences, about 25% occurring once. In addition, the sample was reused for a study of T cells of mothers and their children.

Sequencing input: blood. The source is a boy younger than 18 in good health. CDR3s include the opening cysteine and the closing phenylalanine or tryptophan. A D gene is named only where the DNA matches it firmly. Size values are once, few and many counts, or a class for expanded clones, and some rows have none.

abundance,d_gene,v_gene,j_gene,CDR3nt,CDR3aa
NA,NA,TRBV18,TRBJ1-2,TGTGCCAGCTCCCCGTCCGACGGGATGGAACTATATGGCTACACCTTC,CASSPSDGMELYGYTF
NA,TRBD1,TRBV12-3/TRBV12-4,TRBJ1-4,TGTGCCAGCAGTTTGGGATGGACAGGGGAAAATGAAAAACTGTTTTTT,CASSLGWTGENEKLFF
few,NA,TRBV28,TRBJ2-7,TGTGCCAGCAGTTTTGCTCCAGCTTGGTACGAGCAGTACTTC,CASSFAPAWYEQYF
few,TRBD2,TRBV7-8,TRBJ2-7,TGTGCCAGCAGCTTAGACCCCAGCGGGGCCTTGGAGCAGTACTTC,CASSLDPSGALEQYF
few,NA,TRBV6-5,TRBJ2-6,TGTGCCAGCAGGACGGTCCTCCGCTCTGGGGCCAACGTCCTGACTTTC,CASRTVLRSGANVLTF
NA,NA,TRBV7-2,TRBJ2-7,TGTGCCAGCACGAAGGTCTCCTACGAGCAGTACTTC,CASTKVSYEQYF
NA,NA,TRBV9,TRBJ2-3,TGTGCCAGCAGCCACCCCGGGGTCCCAGGCACAGATACGCAGTATTTT,CASSHPGVPGTDTQYF
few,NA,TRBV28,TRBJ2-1,TGTGCCAGCAGTTTGGTGGGAATCTACAATGAGCAGTTCTTC,CASSLVGIYNEQFF
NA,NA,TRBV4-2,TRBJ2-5,TGTGCCAGCAGCCAAGTAGCGACCATTCTAGAGACCCAGTACTTC,CASSQVATILETQYF
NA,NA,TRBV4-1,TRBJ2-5,TGCGCCAGCAGCCAAGAAGCGGTTAAAGAGACCCAGTACTTC,CASSQEAVKETQYF
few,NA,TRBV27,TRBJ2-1,TGTGCCAGCAGTTTAGTAGCGCCCTACAATGAGCAGTTCTTC,CASSLVAPYNEQFF
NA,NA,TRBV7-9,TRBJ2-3,TGTGCCAGCAGCTTGGCCGGGCCCATCCCGGCGGATACGCAGTATTTT,CASSLAGPIPADTQYF
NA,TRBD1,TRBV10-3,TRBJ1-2,TGTGCCATCAGTGAGTCGGTCCGGGGACAGGGGGCGCCTGGCTACACCTTC,CAISESVRGQGAPGYTF
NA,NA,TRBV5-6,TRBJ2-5,TGTGCCAGCAGCTCAGTGTACCAAGAGACCCAGTACTTC,CASSSVYQETQYF
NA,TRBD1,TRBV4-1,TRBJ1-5,TGCGCCAGCAGCCGGGTGACAGGGTATAGCAATCAGCCCCAGCATTTT,CASSRVTGYSNQPQHF
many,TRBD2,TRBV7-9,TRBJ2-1,TGTGCCAGCAGCCCCGGGACTAGCGCCTACAATGAGCAGTTCTTC,CASSPGTSAYNEQFF
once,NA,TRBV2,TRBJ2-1,TGTGCCAGCAGTGCAGTGTGGAATGAGCAGTTCTTC,CASSAVWNEQFF
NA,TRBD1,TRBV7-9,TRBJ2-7,TGTGCCAGCAGCTTGGAGACAGGGCCCTCCTACGAGCAGTACTTC,CASSLETGPSYEQYF
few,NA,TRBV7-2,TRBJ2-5,TGTGCCAGCAGCCTGGACTCCACGAGGGGGGAGACCCAGTACTTC,CASSLDSTRGETQYF
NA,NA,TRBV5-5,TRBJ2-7,TGTGCCAGCAGCTTGGCGGTTGAATCAGAGCAGTACTTC,CASSLAVESEQYF
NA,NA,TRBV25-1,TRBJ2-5,TGTGCCAGCAGTGAATTAGTGACGCGGGAGACCCAGTACTTC,CASSELVTRETQYF
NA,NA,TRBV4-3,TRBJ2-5,TGCGCCAGCAGCCAAGAATTGCGAGAGACCCAGTACTTC,CASSQELRETQYF
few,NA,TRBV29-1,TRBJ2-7,TGCAGCGTCTTAGTCCCCTCCTACGAGCAGTACTTC,CSVLVPSYEQYF
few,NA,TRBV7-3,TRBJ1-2,TGTGCCAGCAGCTTATTCGGGGGGGGCTCTGGAGATGGCTACACCTTC,CASSLFGGGSGDGYTF
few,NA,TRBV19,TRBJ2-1,TGTGCCAGTAGTACGGGACCGAGCTCCTACAATGAGCAGTTCTTC,CASSTGPSSYNEQFF
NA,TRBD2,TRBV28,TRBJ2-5,TGTGCCAGCAGTTTAGAACGGGAGGAGGGAGAGACCCAGTACTTC,CASSLEREEGETQYF
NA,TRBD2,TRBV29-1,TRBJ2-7,TGCAGCGTTGGGGGACTAGCGGGAGACTACGAGCAGTACTTC,CSVGGLAGDYEQYF
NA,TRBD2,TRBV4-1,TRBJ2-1,TGCGCCAGCAGCCACACGAGGAGCGGGGGGCCCAATGAGCAGTTCTTC,CASSHTRSGGPNEQFF
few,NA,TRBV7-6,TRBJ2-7,TGTGCCAGCAGCGTAGCCGGTGGCGCCGAATACGAGCAGTACTTC,CASSVAGGAEYEQYF
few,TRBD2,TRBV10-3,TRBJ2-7,TGTGCCATCAGTGAAGGACTAGCTGACGAGCAGTACTTC,CAISEGLADEQYF
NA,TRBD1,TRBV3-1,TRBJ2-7,TGTGCCAGCAGCCACCTGGACAGGGGCGCCTACGAGCAGTACTTC,CASSHLDRGAYEQYF
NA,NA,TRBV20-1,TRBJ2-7,TGCAGTGCCCCCGGGAAGTGGGGCGAGCAGTACTTC,CSAPGKWGEQYF
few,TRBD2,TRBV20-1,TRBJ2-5,TGCAGTGCTAGGGACCGGGGGGGGCGGCAAGAGACCCAGTACTTC,CSARDRGGRQETQYF
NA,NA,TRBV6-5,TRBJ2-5,TGTGCCAGCACCTCCGAGTCCCAAGAGACCCAGTACTTC,CASTSESQETQYF
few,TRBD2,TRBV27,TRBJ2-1,TGTGTCAGCAGCCCGGGCGGGGGGGGGAACAATGAGCAGTTCTTC,CVSSPGGGGNNEQFF
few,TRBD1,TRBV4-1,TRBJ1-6,TGCGCCAGCAGCCGGGACAGGGAGCCCAATTCACCCCTCCACTTT,CASSRDREPNSPLHF
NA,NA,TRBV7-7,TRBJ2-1,TGTGCTAGCAGCTTAGGTATGGACTTAGGCAATGAGCAGTTCTTC,CASSLGMDLGNEQFF
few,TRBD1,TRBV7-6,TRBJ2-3,TGTGCCAGCAGCTTTTTGAATAGACCTTCGGACAGGGGGTATAATGCAGATACGCAGTATTTT,CASSFLNRPSDRGYNADTQYF
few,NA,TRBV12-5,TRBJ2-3,TGTGCTAGTGGTTTGAGGAGGGGTTCAGATACGCAGTATTTT,CASGLRRGSDTQYF
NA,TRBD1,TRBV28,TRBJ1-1,TGTGCCAGCAGTTCAACGGGACAGGGGAACGCTTTCTTT,CASSSTGQGNAFF
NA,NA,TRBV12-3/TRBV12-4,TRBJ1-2,TGTGCCAGCAGGCCCCCCGGGTTGGGCTACACCTTC,CASRPPGLGYTF
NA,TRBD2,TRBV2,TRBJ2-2,TGTGCCAGCAGTGTAGGTAGCGGGAGGGTATCCGGGGAGCTGTTTTTT,CASSVGSGRVSGELFF
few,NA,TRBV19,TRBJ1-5,TGTGCCAGTAGTATAGGTGTTGAGGCCGGGAGCAATCAGCCCCAGCATTTT,CASSIGVEAGSNQPQHF
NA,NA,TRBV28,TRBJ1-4,TGTGCCAGCAGTTATGCCCCTTGGAGAAGCTCAACTAATGAAAAACTGTTTTTT,CASSYAPWRSSTNEKLFF
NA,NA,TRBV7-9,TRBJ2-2,TGTGCCAGCGGGGAAGGAGGCCTGTTTTCGACCGGGGAGCTGTTTTTT,CASGEGGLFSTGELFF
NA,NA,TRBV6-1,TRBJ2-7,TGTGCCAGCAGTCCCGACAGTGGTCCATACGAGCAGTACTTC,CASSPDSGPYEQYF